This T cell receptor (beta chain) was identified during a study of graft-versus-host responses after intestinal transplantation. About the research overall: Recipients had transplants, and these were multivisceral, liver-intestinal, or isolated intestinal. All of the recipients had induction that used anti-thymocyte globulin, then tacrolimus and steroids for two to four years. General study findings and limits: High graft-versus-host to host-versus-graft T cell clonal ratios marked allografts of patients with graft-donor macrochimerism.

Looked up from germline, CDR1 is SGHRS and CDR2 is YFSETQ. CDR3 size: 15 residues. As regards this clone: Its matching antigen is unknown. One junction end disagrees with the germline gene, perhaps due to a read error.

Method: immunoSEQ multiplex PCR; TCRdb's copy keeps in-frame clones and lacks some. This repertoire shows more than 85,000 clones, roughly 92% found once; its top ten account for about 0.072%. This sequence originates from a human donor who was the organ donor for an intestinal transplant. The V gene is TRBV5-1, the J gene TRBJ1-2; a possible D gene is TRBD1 (5 bases). The material sequenced was unstimulated CD8+ T cells sorted from spleen or lymph node cells, taken before transplant. The CDR3 DNA reads as TGCGCCAGCAGCTTGGGACAGCAATCTAAATATGGCTACACCTTC. Its protein product is CASSLGQQSKYGYTF.